This T cell receptor beta chain was captured in a study of human T cells and chemical hapten exposure. Study-level information: Upper-back patches of 0.01% DPC were read at 6 days.

Germline values: CDR1 SGHRS, CDR2 YFSETQ. V lost 0 bases to trimming and J lost 4 bases; unmatched junction nucleotides: 5. This CDR3 is 16 amino acids long. This clonotype was picked up many times. One entry per CDR3 protein, called by TCRdb with MiXCR from the RACE reads. The sample shows some 360,000 distinct CDR3 sequences, 4% to 6% of them seen only once. This sample's time point: pre-sensitization, week 0. Treatment denoted: therapeutic diphenylcyclopropenone sensitization with weekly scalp DPC. This receptor was taken from a woman between 50 and 59 years old with alopecia areata. Some clones in this sample may be carry-over from other donors' samples. The rearrangement uses TRBV5-1 and TRBJ2-3; 10 positions agree with TRBD2. This specimen consisted of whole blood, obtained in connection with sensitization to the hapten diphenylcyclopropenone (DPC). This CDR3 is CASSLEALAGADTQYF. The CDR3 coding sequence is TGCGCCAGCAGCTTGGAGGCGCTAGCGGGGGCAGATACGCAGTATTTT. Filled out from reference TRBV5-1 and TRBJ2-3, the complete variable domain reads KAGVTQTPRYLIKTRGQQVTLSCSPISGHRSVSWYQQTPGQGLQFLFEYFSETQRNKGNFPGRFSGRQFSNSRSEMNVSTLELGDSALYLCASSLEALAGADTQYFGPGTRLTVL.